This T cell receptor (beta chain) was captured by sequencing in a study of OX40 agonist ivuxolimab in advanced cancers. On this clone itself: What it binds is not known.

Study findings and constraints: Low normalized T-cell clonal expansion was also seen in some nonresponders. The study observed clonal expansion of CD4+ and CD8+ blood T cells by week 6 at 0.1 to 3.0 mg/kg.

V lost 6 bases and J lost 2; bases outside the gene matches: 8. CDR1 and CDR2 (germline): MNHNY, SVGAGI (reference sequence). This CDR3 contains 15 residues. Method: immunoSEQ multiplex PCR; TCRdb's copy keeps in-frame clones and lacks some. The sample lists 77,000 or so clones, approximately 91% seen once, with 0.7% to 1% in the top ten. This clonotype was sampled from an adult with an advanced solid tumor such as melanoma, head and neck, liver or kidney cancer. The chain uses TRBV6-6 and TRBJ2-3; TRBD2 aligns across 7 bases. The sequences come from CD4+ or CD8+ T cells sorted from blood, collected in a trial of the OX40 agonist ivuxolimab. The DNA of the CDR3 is TGTGCCAGCAGCAAAAGGGCGGGGGACACAGATACGCAGTATTTT. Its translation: CASSKRAGDTDTQYF.